What follows describes a single T cell receptor (beta chain). Its antigen is undetermined. Individual cDNA molecules carried attached unique molecular identifiers. TCRdb re-derived calls from the 5' RACE reads in MiXCR, one entry per CDR3 protein. The sample lists around 67,000 distinct CDR3 sequences, roughly an eighth occurring once. Germline-derived CDR1 and CDR2 are SGHDN and FVKESK. The CDR3 consists of 16 residues. The V end was cut by 2 bases, the J end by 2 bases, with 14 bases between. These data originate in a study of early T cells in non-severe SARS-CoV-2 infection. Study context: Sequencing input comprised bulk RNA from unsorted whole blood; chain pairing was not available. Study results and limitations: Reliance on VDJdb matching favored anti-spike CD8 responses; private and CD4 specificities were missed.

The receptor's source is an adult who was a healthcare worker with PCR-confirmed SARS-CoV-2 infection or an uninfected control (not recorded which). The chain recombines TRBV14 with TRBJ2-3; the D call may be TRBD1 or TRBD2 (5 bases each). The sample comprised whole blood. CDR3 amino acids: CASSQSRAGFTDTQYF. The CDR3 region has the DNA TGTGCCAGCAGCCAATCCAGGGCGGGTTTCACAGATACGCAGTATTTT.